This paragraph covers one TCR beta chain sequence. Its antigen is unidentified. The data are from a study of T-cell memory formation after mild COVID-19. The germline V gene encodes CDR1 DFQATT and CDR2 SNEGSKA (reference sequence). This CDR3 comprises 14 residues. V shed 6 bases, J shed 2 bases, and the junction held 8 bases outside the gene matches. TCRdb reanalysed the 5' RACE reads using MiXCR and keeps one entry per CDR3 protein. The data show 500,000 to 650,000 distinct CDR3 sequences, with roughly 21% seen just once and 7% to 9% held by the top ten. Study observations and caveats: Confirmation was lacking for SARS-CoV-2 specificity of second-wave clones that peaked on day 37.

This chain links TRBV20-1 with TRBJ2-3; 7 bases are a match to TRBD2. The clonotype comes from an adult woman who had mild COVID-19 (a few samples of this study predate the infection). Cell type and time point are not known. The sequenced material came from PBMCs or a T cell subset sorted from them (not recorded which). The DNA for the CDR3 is TGCAGTGCCGCGGGGGAGGTACACACAGATACGCAGTATTTT. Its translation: CSAAGEVHTDTQYF.